This T cell receptor beta chain was captured in a study of Graves' ophthalmopathy and Graves' hyperthyroidism (dated by TCRdb to 2016 to 2019). Background for the entire study: Stable hyperthyroidism was defined as no progression to ophthalmopathy within 18 months of follow-up. The study used TCR beta repertoire signatures to distinguish Graves' ophthalmopathy from Graves' hyperthyroidism and to predict progression to ophthalmopathy. In total, over 130 blood samples were TCR-sequenced: 40 to 45 ophthalmopathy, some 72 hyperthyroidism and some 17 hyperthyroidism-to-ophthalmopathy patients. To explore V-J signatures that distinguish ophthalmopathy from hyperthyroidism, a discovery set of 100 patients was enrolled, made up of 40 to 45 with ophthalmopathy and under 65 with stable hyperthyroidism. For independent validation, a separate cohort was made up of some 19 hyperthyroidism patients plus 17 patients who later progressed from hyperthyroidism to ophthalmopathy. In over 5 hyperthyroidism patients, the T-cell repertoire of thyroid tissue was compared with the T-cell repertoire of blood. After sampling, hyperthyroidism patients received methimazole starting at 30 mg daily, and ophthalmopathy patients received high-dose intravenous methylprednisolone. What the research found in general, with its limitations: In validation, the model predicted ophthalmopathy progression with 70.59% sensitivity and approximately 78% specificity; around twelve predicted patients were CT-confirmed with GO in a median of 6.5 months. In cross-validation, the 13-signature model distinguished ophthalmopathy from stable hyperthyroidism with around 90% sensitivity and around 81% specificity, while in the test set the corresponding values were about 80% and 75%. Most expanded thyroid clonotypes with a frequency above 0.001 also appeared in blood, which suggests that blood repertoires may reflect the immune response in the thyroid. Sample size was not statistically predetermined, and group allocation was not concealed from the investigators.

The hyperthyroidism patients were 18 to 65 years old and newly diagnosed, with a disease duration of less than 2 months. Patients with other autoimmune diseases, uncontrolled infections, pregnancy or lactation were excluded from the study. Clinical symptoms, serum thyroxine, TRAb, thyroid ultrasound and orbital computed tomography formed the basis of the diagnosis. Total RNA was extracted with Trizol reagent and quality-checked on an Agilent 2100 Bioanalyzer. The germline V gene provides CDR1 SGHTA and CDR2 FQGNSA. Trimming takes 5 bases from V and 8 bases from J, and the germline ends sit 27 bases apart. The CDR3 holds 18 amino acids from the cysteine to the phenylalanine. Only the CDR3 portion is preserved as DNA: 54 bases, with reading frame beginning at the first base. For repertoire sequencing, TCR beta CDR3 regions were amplified from RNA transcripts. The first round was an RT-PCR using HTBI primers with the Qiagen OneStep RT-PCR kit, and this first round was followed by a second-round multiplex PCR, then size selection and purification. The libraries underwent paired-end sequencing with 100 bp reads on an Illumina HiSeq2000. The source study handled its data this way. SOAPnuke was used to process the reads, removing any read that contained adapters or uncalled bases, had a mean Phred below 15, or lacked an exact match to the constant primer or identifier. COPE v1.2.5 was used to merge the high-quality paired reads. Each unique nucleotide sequence was defined as a clonotype, and clonotypes were aligned to IMGT TRB V, D and J references with MiTCR v1.1. The analysis was limited to V-J combinations with a frequency above 0.0001, which together covered roughly 99% of the repertoires. A TCR clonal expansion and chaos score per V-J combination was defined as the ratio of F50 clonal expansion to chaos observed in the TCRdist matrix. Welch's t-statistics and random forest were used to reduce features to some 13 V-J combinations, which were fed into a naive Bayes classifier. The similarity between thyroid and blood repertoires was quantified using the Morisita-Horn index. Using fastp at Q25 and MiXCR, TCRdb reprocessed the public reads and kept productive beta chains. Every entry covers one CDR3 protein and lists the most common genes and DNA from its rows. In this record, the V and J calls reflect TCRdb's handling and not the investigators' own analysis. For this sample the table gives approximately 1.2 million distinct CDR3 sequences, of which about two fifths were detected only once. The ten top clones hold 11% of the sample.

This clonotype was seen only a few times. The antigen this receptor binds is unknown. The record has no base qualities; no much larger clone is one base away. Sequenced: peripheral blood or thyroid tissue (not recorded which). The V and J genes are TRBV7-2 and TRBJ1-4; 6 matching bases give a weak D call of TRBD1. The TCR sequence derives from an adult man with Graves' hyperthyroidism. The nucleotide sequence reads as follows: TGTGCCAGCAGCCAAGATTCCCTAACCGGGGGGCTGTTGGAAAAACTGTTTTTT. The encoded protein is CASSQDSLTGGLLEKLFF.